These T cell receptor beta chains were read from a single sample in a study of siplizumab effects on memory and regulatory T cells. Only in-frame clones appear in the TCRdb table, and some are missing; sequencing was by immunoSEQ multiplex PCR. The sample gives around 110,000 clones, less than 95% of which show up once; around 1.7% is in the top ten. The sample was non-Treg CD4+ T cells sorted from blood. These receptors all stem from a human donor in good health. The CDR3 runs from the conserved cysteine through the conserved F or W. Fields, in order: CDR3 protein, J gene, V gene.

CASSRIGTNTEAFF,TRBJ1-1,TRBV19
CASSVDPIANYGYTF,TRBJ1-2,TRBV9
CASSLDLYEQYF,TRBJ2-7,TRBV5-4
CASSLSWAYEQYF,TRBJ2-7,TRBV7-3
CASRLAGGIADTQYF,TRBJ2-3,TRBV6-1
CASGDGRYGYTF,TRBJ1-2,TRBV6-5
CASALTRDRGLWGNQPQHF,TRBJ1-5,TRBV19
CASSYWGGSSYNEQFF,TRBJ2-1,TRBV6-5
CASSLQGAVTYEQYF,TRBJ2-7,TRBV5-1
CASSPVVPGASETQYF,TRBJ2-5,TRBV14
CASNPGQYNSPLHF,TRBJ1-6,TRBV5-8